These 9 T cell receptor beta chains came from one sample sequenced in a study of T cell repertoires in cytomegalovirus infection. One entry per CDR3 protein results from TCRdb running MiXCR on the reads. This sample has 650,000 to 850,000 distinct CDR3 sequences, with about 28% found just once. No cognate antigen is known for these TCRs. Sequences were derived from cultured CD8+ T cells from PBMCs, sampled from culture after CMV antigen stimulation. The origin of the receptors is a human donor in good health (CMV status not recorded). Some clones in this sample may be carry-over from other donors' samples.

The table lists this clonotype with many counts. This chain connects TRBV7-8 to TRBJ1-1; D possibly corresponds to TRBD1 (5 bases). Germline assignment: CDR1 SGHVS and CDR2 FQNEAQ. CDR3 size: 15 residues. V dropped 3 bases and J dropped 3 bases, with 14 bases sitting between them. The CDR3 nucleotides are TGTGCCAGCAGCTTCGGGGGAGGTGGATACACTGAAGCTTTCTTT. Its protein is CASSFGGGGYTEAFF.

A few counts support this clonotype. The J gene is TRBJ1-1, the V gene TRBV6-2 or TRBV6-3; D unclear. Germline lookup yields CDR1 MNHEY and CDR2 SVGEGT. The CDR3 covers 15 residues. The V end lost 0 bases, the J end lost 1 base, and 9 bases lay between the germline ends. The CDR3 DNA is TGTGCCAGCAGTTACTCGGAGCTTGGGAACACTGAAGCTTTCTTT. Its protein is CASSYSELGNTEAFF.

The chain uses TRBV7-9 and TRBJ2-5; D possibly corresponds to TRBD2 (6 bases). The CDR3 runs 16 residues. The germline gives CDR1 SEHNR, CDR2 FQNEAQ (reference sequence). V gave up 5 bases and J gave up 1 base, with 17 bases separating them. The CDR3 nucleotides read TGTGCCAGCAGCGGGGGGACGTGGGGCCGCCAAGAGACCCAGTACTTC. The encoded protein is CASSGGTWGRQETQYF.

This chain connects TRBV28 to TRBJ1-1, with D unclear. The CDR3 covers 15 residues. Germline CDR1 reads MDHEN; CDR2 reads SYDVKM. The ends were cut back, 3 bases at V and 1 base at J, with 12 bases in the middle. The chain's CDR3 is CASSFPERWNTEAFF. CDR3 DNA sequence: TGTGCCAGCAGTTTCCCCGAAAGGTGGAACACTGAAGCTTTCTTT.

V and J are TRBV27 and TRBJ2-7; D remains unclear. Per the germline V gene, CDR1 is MNHEY and CDR2 is SMNVEV (reference sequence). The V end lost 3 bases, the J end lost 3 bases, and 9 bases lay between the germline ends. CDR3 length: 13 amino acids. The CDR3 sequence: CASSFGQFYEQYV. Here the CDR3 DNA reads TGTGCCAGCAGTTTTGGTCAATTCTACGAGCAGTACGTC.

The V call is TRBV6-6, the J call TRBJ2-3; D might be TRBD1 (6 bases). The germline V gene encodes CDR1 MNHNY and CDR2 SVGAGI (reference sequence). There are 15 residues in the CDR3. V lost 7 bases, J lost 2 bases, and 16 bases lay in between. The CDR3 coding sequence is TGTGCCAGCACCCCCTGGGACACACCCACAGATACGCAGTATTTT. Protein sequence: CASTPWDTPTDTQYF.

The rearrangement uses TRBV29-1 and TRBJ2-2; possible D gene TRBD1, 5 bases. CDR1 is SQVTM and CDR2 is ANQGSEA in the germline V gene. CDR3 size: 12 residues. The V gene lost 5 bases and the J gene lost 5 bases, with 9 bases spanning the gap. As DNA, the CDR3 is TGCAGCGTTACAGGAAAAACCGGGGAGCTGTTTTTT. Its translation: CSVTGKTGELFF.

About this clonotype itself: The junction shows a germline mismatch at one end, possibly a read error. This rearrangement joins TRBV20-1 to TRBJ2-2, with D possibly matching TRBD2 (7 bases). This CDR3 contains 16 residues. CDR1 is DFQATT, CDR2 SNEGSKA, per germline (reference sequence). The CDR3 reads CSARGWGGADTGGLFF. The DNA of the CDR3 is TGCAGTGCTAGGGGATGGGGGGGCGCCGACACCGGGGGGCTGTTTTTT.

The chain has TRBV11-3 and TRBJ2-1, with D hard to call. The CDR3 length is 14 residues. The V gene's germline CDR1 is SGHNT and CDR2 YENEEA. Trimming cost V 0 bases and J 6 bases, with 9 bases left between them. CDR3 coding DNA: TGTGCCAGCAGCTTAGATCCCAGCCTCAATGAGCAGTTCTTC. It codes for CASSLDPSLNEQFF. The variable domain in full, with the rest retrieved from reference TRBV11-3 and TRBJ2-1, is EAGVVQSPRYKIIEKKQPVAFWCNPISGHNTLYWYLQNLGQGPELLIRYENEEAVDDSQLPKDRFSAERLKGVDSTLKIQPAELGDSAVYLCASSLDPSLNEQFFGPGTRLTVL.